This entry is about one TCR beta chain. The entry originates in a study of radiotherapy plus CTLA-4 blockade in lung cancer. As for the study in general: For 15% to 20% of patients, objective responses occurred, and about 33% had disease control.

The assay was immunoSEQ multiplex PCR, and TCRdb's table has in-frame clones only and misses some. The sample includes around 80,000 clones, roughly 74% of them seen just once. Germline values: CDR1 SGHTA, CDR2 FQGTGA. Trimming removed 1 base at V and 7 bases at J, with 16 bases between. CDR3 length: 15 residues. The specimen was peripheral blood, collected from a patient treated with radiotherapy plus ipilimumab. The TCR sequence derives from a human donor with non-small cell lung cancer whose response to radiotherapy plus ipilimumab could not be evaluated. The V call is TRBV7-3, the J call TRBJ2-5; tentative D call: TRBD2 (5 bases). The CDR3 coding sequence is TGTGCCAGCAGCTTAAGAGCCGGGGAGACCGGGACCCAGTACTTC. Amino acids: CASSLRAGETGTQYF.